A selection of T cell receptor beta chains follows, all from one sample in a study of CD8+CD57+ T cells in acquired aplastic anemia. One entry per CDR3 protein, called by TCRdb with MiXCR from the reads. The table has hundreds of thousands of distinct CDR3 sequences, roughly a third seen once. What was sequenced was sorted CD4+, CD8+, or CD8+CD57+ T cells (not recorded which) from PBMCs. Receptors were obtained from a human donor with aplastic anemia. CDR3s include the opening cysteine and the closing phenylalanine or tryptophan. The D gene is left open where the match is weak. Clone size is given for some rows only: seen once, a few or many times, or a class if the clone is expanded.

>.|TRBJ2-1|TRBD1|15|TRBV9
CASSAQQGRYNEQFF
TGTGCCAGCAGCGCGCAACAGGGGCGGTACAATGAGCAGTTCTTC
>many|TRBJ1-2|TRBD1|14|TRBV7-3
CASSRDRAGDGYTF
TGTGCCAGCAGCCGGGACAGGGCAGGGGATGGCTACACCTTC
>.|TRBJ1-5|.|17|TRBV28
CASSLTSGGRTNQPQHF
TGTGCCAGCAGTTTAACTTCGGGGGGGCGGACGAATCAGCCCCAGCATTTT
>.|TRBJ2-3|.|14|TRBV20-1
CSARIRGPTDTQYF
TGCAGTGCTAGAATACGGGGCCCCACAGATACGCAGTATTTT
>.|TRBJ1-4|.|14|TRBV5-1
CASSPAAANEKLFF
TGCGCCAGCAGCCCGGCGGCAGCTAATGAAAAACTGTTTTTT
>.|TRBJ2-1|.|15|TRBV11-2
CASSSTGTVHNEQFF
TGTGCCAGCAGCTCGACCGGGACGGTACACAATGAGCAGTTCTTC
>once|TRBJ1-6|.|13|TRBV7-3
CASSLSGPERLHF
TGTGCCAGCAGCTTATCAGGACCTGAACGCCTCCACTTT
>few|TRBJ2-3|.|15|TRBV15
CATSIRPQDTDTQYF
TGTGCCACCAGCATCAGGCCTCAGGACACAGATACGCAGTATTTT
>few|TRBJ2-5|.|14|TRBV7-3
CASSSPEEEETQYF
TGTGCCAGCAGCTCCCCGGAGGAGGAGGAGACCCAGTACTTC
>many|TRBJ2-5|.|14|TRBV19
CASSPTISGETQYF
TGTGCCAGTAGTCCTACGATTTCGGGGGAGACCCAGTACTTC
>.|TRBJ2-7|TRBD2|15|TRBV10-3
CAISATSGVPYEQYF
TGTGCCATCAGTGCTACTAGCGGGGTACCCTACGAGCAGTACTTC
>.|TRBJ2-7|.|15|TRBV4-3
CASSQDRAASYEQYF
TGCGCCAGCAGCCAAGATCGCGCAGCTTCCTACGAGCAGTACTTC
>.|TRBJ1-1|.|14|TRBV19
CASSIGRENAEALF
TGTGCCAGTAGTATCGGACGGGAGAACGCTGAAGCTCTCTTT
>.|TRBJ2-3|.|16|TRBV10-2
CASSQSGGVGTDTQYF
TGCGCCAGCAGTCAGTCGGGGGGCGTTGGCACAGATACGCAGTATTTT
>.|TRBJ2-7|TRBD2|15|TRBV24-1
CATSDSLAGCYEQYF
TGTGCCACCAGTGATTCCCTAGCGGGCTGTTACGAGCAGTACTTC
>many|TRBJ2-5|.|13|TRBV29-1
CSVLRGTQETQYF
TGCAGCGTTCTCCGCGGGACACAAGAGACCCAGTACTTC
>many|TRBJ2-7|.|15|TRBV15
CATSKLRLDSYEQYF
TGTGCCACCAGCAAGCTCCGTTTGGACAGCTACGAGCAGTACTTC
>many|TRBJ1-1|.|13|TRBV7-2
CASSLESWTEAFF
TGTGCCAGCAGCTTAGAATCTTGGACTGAAGCTTTCTTT
>.|TRBJ2-2|.|16|TRBV7-9
CASSLARGADTGELFF
TGTGCCAGCAGCTTAGCGAGGGGCGCGGACACCGGGGAGCTGTTTTTT
>many|TRBJ1-2|.|15|TRBV7-3
CASSLAAQRNYGYTF
TGTGCCAGCAGCCTAGCTGCCCAAAGGAACTATGGCTACACCTTC
>.|TRBJ1-1|.|12|TRBV5-8
CAGSLRWTEAFF
TGTGCCGGCAGCCTCCGTTGGACTGAAGCTTTCTTT